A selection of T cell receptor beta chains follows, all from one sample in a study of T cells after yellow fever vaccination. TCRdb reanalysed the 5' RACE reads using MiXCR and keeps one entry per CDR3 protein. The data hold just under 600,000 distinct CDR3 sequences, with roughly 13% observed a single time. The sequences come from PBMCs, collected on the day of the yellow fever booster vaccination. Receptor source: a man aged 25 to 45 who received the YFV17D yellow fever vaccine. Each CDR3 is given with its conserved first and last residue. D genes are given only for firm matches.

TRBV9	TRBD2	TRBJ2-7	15	CASSLSGEPSYEQYF
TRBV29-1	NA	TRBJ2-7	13	CSAGLAYPYEQYF
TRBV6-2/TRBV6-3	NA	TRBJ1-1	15	CASSYSARMNTEAFF
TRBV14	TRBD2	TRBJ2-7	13	CASKGLAGEGQYF
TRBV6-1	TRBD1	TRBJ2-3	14	CASRRDRGTDTQYF
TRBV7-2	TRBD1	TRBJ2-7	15	CASSPTGQGTYEQYF
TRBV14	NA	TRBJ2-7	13	CASSPGWGYEQYF
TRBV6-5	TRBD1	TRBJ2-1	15	CASSYIQGVRNEQFF
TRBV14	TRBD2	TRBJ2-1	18	CASSQVVASGRLKNEQFF
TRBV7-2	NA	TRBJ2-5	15	CASSRQTGLMETQYF
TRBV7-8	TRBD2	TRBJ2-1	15	CASSGARLADNEQFF
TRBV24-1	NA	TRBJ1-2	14	CATSDTGTNYGYTF
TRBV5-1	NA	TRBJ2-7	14	CASSFTSDTYEQYF
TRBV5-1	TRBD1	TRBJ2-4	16	CASSSGTALAKNIQYF
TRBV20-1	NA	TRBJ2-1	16	CSARDATRGDYNEQFF
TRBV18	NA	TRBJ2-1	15	CASSLGESAYNEQFF
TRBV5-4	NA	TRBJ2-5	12	CASTSGQETQYF
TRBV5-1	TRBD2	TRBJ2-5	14	CASKAGDGVGTQYF
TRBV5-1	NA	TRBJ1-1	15	CASSLSGSMNTEAFF
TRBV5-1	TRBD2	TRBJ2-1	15	CATNLISSGGNEQFF
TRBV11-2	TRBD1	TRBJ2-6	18	CASSYRTGATSGANVLTF
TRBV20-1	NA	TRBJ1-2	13	CSARDEVGNGYTF
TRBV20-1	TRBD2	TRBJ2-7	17	CSARDPRGGPNNYEQYF
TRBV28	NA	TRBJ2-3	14	CASSPRLRTDTQYF
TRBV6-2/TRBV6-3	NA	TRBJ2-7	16	CASSPGPGEGSHEQYF
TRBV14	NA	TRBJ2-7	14	CASSHPDQNYEQYF
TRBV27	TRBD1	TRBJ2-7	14	CASSFAGGTYEQYF
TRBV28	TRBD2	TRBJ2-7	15	CAAQPSAGGSYEQYF
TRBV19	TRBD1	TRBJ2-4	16	CASSIRGQGIKNIQYF
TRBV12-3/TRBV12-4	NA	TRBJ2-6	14	CASSLNSPPNVLTF
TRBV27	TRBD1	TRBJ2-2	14	CAIATGVNTGELFF
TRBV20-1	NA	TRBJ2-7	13	CSASPGTPYEQYF
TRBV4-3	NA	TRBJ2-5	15	CASSQLQGGKETQYF
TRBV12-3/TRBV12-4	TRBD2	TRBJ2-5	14	CASSFGGTVQTQYF
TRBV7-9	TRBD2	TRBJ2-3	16	CASSSGRAELTDTQYF
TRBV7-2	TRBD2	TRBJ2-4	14	CASSPPAGVKLQYF
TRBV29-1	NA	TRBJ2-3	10	CSVDTDTQYF
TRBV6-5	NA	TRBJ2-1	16	CASSYSGSSSYNEQFF
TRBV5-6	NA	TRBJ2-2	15	CASRVRRMNTGELFF
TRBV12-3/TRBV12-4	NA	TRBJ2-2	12	CASIPSVGELFF
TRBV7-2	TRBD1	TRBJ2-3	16	CASSSGTGGTTDTQYF